A single sample is the source of the 26 T cell receptor beta chains below, sequenced in a study of blood T cell repertoires in COVID-19. Sequencing was performed with immunoSEQ multiplex PCR; in TCRdb, only in-frame clones are kept and a portion is missing. This table holds over 100,000 clones, about 80% found once. Source material: peripheral blood. All receptors come from a woman of 80 years or more with active or convalescent COVID-19.

The V and J genes are TRBV28 and TRBJ1-2; TRBD1 agrees at 12 bases. This CDR3 has 16 residues. Germline lookup yields CDR1 MDHEN and CDR2 SYDVKM. V lost 6 bases and J lost 7; bases outside the gene matches: 12. The CDR3 is CASRLPGQGAHGGYTF. In DNA, the CDR3 is TGTGCCAGCAGATTACCGGGACAGGGGGCGCACGGTGGCTACACCTTC.

V gene TRBV2 combines with J gene TRBJ1-5; 9 bases match TRBD1. The germline gives CDR1 SNHLY, CDR2 FYNNEI. V shed 5 bases and J 7 bases; nucleotides not matched to a gene: 12. The CDR3 sequence is 16 residues long. The CDR3 spells CASSTLRDRELQPQHF. CDR3 in DNA: TGTGCCAGCAGTACCCTTCGGGACAGGGAGTTACAGCCCCAGCATTTT.

The gene calls are TRBV6-5 and TRBJ1-1; 7 nucleotides line up with TRBD1. CDR3 length: 13 residues. The V segment lost 8 bases and the J segment 1 base; nucleotides outside the gene matches: 4. Germline V lookup: CDR1 MNHEY, CDR2 SVGAGI. The CDR3 DNA follows: TGTGCCAGCCATAGGGGGCCGAACACTGAAGCTTTCTTT. Translated: CASHRGPNTEAFF.

The chain has TRBV6-5 and TRBJ1-3; D is uncertain. The CDR3 totals 14 residues. Germline assignment: CDR1 MNHEY and CDR2 SVGAGI. V lost 0 bases and J 9 bases, leaving 12 bases between the germline ends. The CDR3 here is CASSYSRVVGTIYF. CDR3 DNA sequence: TGTGCCAGCAGTTACTCACGGGTCGTAGGCACCATATATTTT.

The chain has TRBV6-5 and TRBJ2-7; D is unclear. Deletions cut 5 bases from V and 2 bases from J, with 16 bases between. This CDR3 contains 15 residues. From germline, CDR1 is MNHEY and CDR2 SVGAGI. The CDR3 nucleotides read TGTGCCAGCAGTCTCTCTATTCGAGACACCTACGAGCAGTACTTC. Translating it yields CASSLSIRDTYEQYF.

This clone has more than one count but fewer than ten. This chain links TRBV2 with TRBJ1-2, with 11 bases that match TRBD1. The CDR3 is 15 residues long. After removal of 7 bases from V and 1 base from J, the junction contained 5 bases not matched to a gene. Germline V gives CDR1 SNHLY, CDR2 FYNNEI. The CDR3 DNA reads as TGTGCCAGCACCCGAGGGACAGGGGGTAACTATGGCTACACCTTC. Translation: CASTRGTGGNYGYTF. Looking up the rest from reference TRBV2 and TRBJ1-2 gives the full variable domain: EPEVTQTPSHQVTQMGQEVILRCVPISNHLYFYWYRQILGQKVEFLVSFYNNEISEKSEIFDDQFSVERPDGSNFTLKIRSTKLEDSAMYFCASTRGTGGNYGYTFGSGTRLTVV.

The gene calls are TRBV6-6 and TRBJ2-6, with D hard to call. Germline CDR1 and CDR2: MNHNY and SVGAGI (reference sequence). CDR3 length: 13 residues. V lost 4 bases and J lost 2, with 3 bases in between. The CDR3 sequence: CASSFTGANVLTF. The CDR3 DNA reads TGTGCCAGCAGTTTCACTGGGGCCAACGTCCTGACTTTC.

The CDR3 DNA is TGCAGCGCCCCCCTGGGGAGCGTCGAGACCCAGTACTTC. As protein: CSAPLGSVETQYF. The chain is built from TRBV29-1 and TRBJ2-5; a weak D match, TRBD2 (5 bases). Trimming cost V 7 bases and J 5 bases, with 17 bases left between them. This CDR3 has 13 residues. Germline values: CDR1 SQVTM, CDR2 ANQGSEA.

Written as DNA, the CDR3 is TGTGCCTGGGGGGAGACCTTCTATGGCTACACCTTC. Translating gives CAWGETFYGYTF. V and J are TRBV30 and TRBJ1-2; no reliable D call. The CDR3 extends over 12 amino acids. CDR1 is GTSNPN, CDR2 SVGIG, per germline (reference sequence). The V end lost 5 bases, the J end lost 4 bases, and 11 bases lay between the germline ends.

The genes are TRBV11-3 and TRBJ2-5; 8 nucleotides agree with TRBD1. CDR1 and CDR2 from the germline V gene are SGHNT and YENEEA. This CDR3 has 14 amino acids. Trimming cost V 2 bases and J 5 bases; bases outside gene matches: 4. The CDR3 is CASSLQGAEETQYF. The CDR3 DNA is TGTGCCAGCAGCTTACAGGGGGCGGAGGAGACCCAGTACTTC. The whole variable domain, remainder taken from reference TRBV11-3 and TRBJ2-5, is EAGVVQSPRYKIIEKKQPVAFWCNPISGHNTLYWYLQNLGQGPELLIRYENEEAVDDSQLPKDRFSAERLKGVDSTLKIQPAELGDSAVYLCASSLQGAEETQYFGPGTRLLVL.

This chain's CDR3 is CASSRTSAYNEQFF. DNA for the CDR3: TGCGCCAGCAGTAGGACTAGCGCCTACAATGAGCAGTTCTTC. The chain employs TRBV10-2 and TRBJ2-1; 9 nucleotides agree with TRBD2. This CDR3 has 14 amino acids. With 5 bases clipped from V and 2 bases from J, the junction kept 1 base outside the gene matches. CDR1 and CDR2 (germline): WSHSY, SAAADI.

This chain connects TRBV5-1 to TRBJ1-4; D unclear. V was clipped by 0 bases and J by 0 bases, with 12 bases between them. The CDR3 runs to 17 residues. CDR1 is SGHRS, CDR2 YFSETQ, per germline. DNA for the CDR3: TGCGCCAGCAGCTTGGGGCTTCTGGCAGCAACTAATGAAAAACTGTTTTTT. It yields the protein CASSLGLLAATNEKLFF.

CDR3 nucleotide sequence: TGTGCCAGCTCAACAGGGGCTAACTATGGCTACACCTTC. As protein: CASSTGANYGYTF. The chain has TRBV19 and TRBJ1-2; TRBD1 aligns across 7 bases. The CDR3 has 13 residues. CDR1 LNHDA and CDR2 SQIVND come from the germline V gene (reference sequence). V lost 9 bases to trimming and J lost 0 bases; unmatched junction nucleotides: 4.

This chain connects TRBV20-1 to TRBJ1-1; D remains ambiguous. CDR1 and CDR2 from the germline V gene are DFQATT and SNEGSKA (reference sequence). This CDR3 is 11 amino acids long. With 8 bases removed from V and 0 bases from J, the gap between germline ends came to 7 bases. The chain's CDR3 is CSIPMNTEAFF. The DNA for the CDR3 is TGCAGTATCCCAATGAACACTGAAGCTTTCTTT.

The chain links TRBV19 to TRBJ1-2; TRBD1 matches at 9 bases. The CDR3 loop spans 15 amino acids. CDR1 LNHDA and CDR2 SQIVND come from the germline V gene (reference sequence). V lost 9 bases, J lost 3 bases, and 11 bases stayed unmatched. The CDR3 is CASKKAGQGDYGYTF. The CDR3 region has the DNA TGTGCCAGCAAGAAGGCGGGACAGGGTGACTATGGCTACACCTTC.

This clone was seen only once. The rearrangement uses TRBV11-1 and TRBJ2-7; 9 nucleotides agree with TRBD2. Germline V gives CDR1 SGHAT, CDR2 FQDESV (reference sequence). V shed 1 base, J shed 3 bases, and the junction held 4 bases outside the gene matches. The CDR3 sequence is 15 residues long. The CDR3: CASSLETSGNYEQYF. CDR3 DNA sequence: TGTGCCAGCAGCTTAGAGACTAGCGGAAACTACGAGCAGTACTTC. The whole variable domain, filled in from reference TRBV11-1 and TRBJ2-7, reads EAEVAQSPRYKITEKSQAVAFWCDPISGHATLYWYRQILGQGPELLVQFQDESVVDDSQLPKDRFSAERLKGVDSTLKIQPAELGDSAMYLCASSLETSGNYEQYFGPGTRLTVT.

This chain joins TRBV11-2 and TRBJ2-2; 7 bases match TRBD2. The J segment lost 6 bases and the V segment lost 0 bases, leaving 7 bases of the junction unmatched. The CDR3 is 16 amino acids. CDR1 is SGHAT and CDR2 is FQNNGV in the germline V gene. The CDR3: CASSLDGAGRAGELFF. The CDR3 DNA sequence: TGTGCCAGCAGCTTAGATGGAGCGGGAAGAGCCGGGGAGCTGTTTTTT. The whole variable domain, remainder taken from reference TRBV11-2 and TRBJ2-2, is EAGVAQSPRYKIIEKRQSVAFWCNPISGHATLYWYQQILGQGPKLLIQFQNNGVVDDSQLPKDRFSAERLKGVDSTLKIQPAKLEDSAVYLCASSLDGAGRAGELFFGEGSRLTVL.

The rearrangement uses TRBV19 and TRBJ1-2, with 10 bases fitting TRBD1. V trimming: 5 bases; J trimming: 4 bases; junction bases outside the gene matches: 1. Looked up from germline, CDR1 is LNHDA and CDR2 is SQIVND (reference sequence). This CDR3 region has 13 residues. This CDR3 reads CASSGQGGYGYTF. As DNA, the CDR3 is TGTGCCAGTAGTGGACAGGGGGGCTATGGCTACACCTTC.

This clone was seen a few times. This chain connects TRBV27 to TRBJ1-1; 8 bases match TRBD1. Germline CDR1 is MNHEY and CDR2 is SMNVEV (reference sequence). Trimming took 2 bases from V and 13 from J; bases not matched to a gene: 6. The CDR3 totals 12 residues. CDR3 DNA: TGTGCCAGCAGTTTAGCAGGGGGCAACCATTTCTTT. It is translated as CASSLAGGNHFF.

The chain couples TRBV5-1 to TRBJ2-5, with 7 bases aligning to TRBD1. CDR1 is SGHRS and CDR2 is YFSETQ in the germline V gene. This CDR3 has 14 residues. The J segment lost 4 bases and the V segment lost 4 bases, leaving 7 bases of the junction unmatched. In nucleotides, the CDR3 is TGCGCCAGCAGCCCCCAAGGGGGCTTAGAGACCCAGTACTTC. Its translation: CASSPQGGLETQYF.

A few counts support this clone. The chain has TRBV5-1 and TRBJ1-3, with D unclear. Germline assignment: CDR1 SGHRS and CDR2 YFSETQ. This CDR3 is 12 amino acids long. V was cut by 4 bases and J by 3 bases, with 5 bases left in between. CDR3: CASSGRGNTIYF. The CDR3 DNA sequence: TGCGCCAGCAGCGGGCGTGGAAACACCATATATTTT.

This clone turned up a few times. V usage is TRBV9 and J usage is TRBJ2-7, with TRBD2 identical over 7 bases. With V trimmed by 4 bases and J by 4 bases, 8 bases remained unmatched. This CDR3 comprises 14 residues. The V gene's germline CDR1 is SGDLS and CDR2 YYNGEE. The CDR3 is CASSPRDYKYEQYF. For the CDR3, the DNA is TGTGCCAGCAGCCCCCGGGACTACAAATACGAGCAGTACTTC.

The chain employs TRBV10-3 and TRBJ1-1; D is perhaps TRBD1 (5 bases). Germline-derived CDR1 and CDR2 are ENHRY and SYGVKD. The length of the CDR3 is 12 residues. V lost 10 bases and J 1 base, leaving 10 bases between the germline ends. The CDR3 is CATVTGNTEAFF. DNA of the CDR3: TGTGCCACCGTAACAGGGAACACTGAAGCTTTCTTT.

The CDR3, as DNA: TGCGCCAGCAGCTTGAGTCCGGAGACCTACGAGCAGTACTTC. Translating gives CASSLSPETYEQYF. The chain combines TRBV5-1 with TRBJ2-7; D not resolved. V lost 1 base and J 2 bases, leaving 10 bases between the germline ends. The germline V gene has CDR1 SGHRS and CDR2 YFSETQ. This CDR3 has 14 residues.

The V call is TRBV9, the J call TRBJ2-1, with a possible D match to TRBD1 (5 bases). Trimming cost V 2 bases and J 6 bases, with 15 bases left between them. Germline V gene data show CDR1 as SGDLS and CDR2 as YYNGEE. The CDR3 is 15 amino acids. CDR3 loop: CASSVSLGVANEQFF. The CDR3 nucleotides are TGTGCCAGCAGCGTCTCTCTAGGGGTAGCCAATGAGCAGTTCTTC.

The V call is TRBV5-6, the J call TRBJ2-2; the match to TRBD2 covers 8 bases. V lost 1 base, J lost 2 bases, and 7 bases stayed unmatched. The CDR3 contains 17 residues. CDR1 and CDR2 from the germline V gene are SGHDT and YYEEEE. The CDR3 loop reads CASSLMIAGFNTGELFF. Written as DNA, the CDR3 is TGTGCCAGCAGCTTGATGATAGCGGGGTTCAACACCGGGGAGCTGTTTTTT.